What follows are 6 T cell receptor beta chains derived from one specimen sequenced in a study of breast tumors, draining lymph nodes, adjacent tissues. Via MiXCR, TCRdb re-called the multiplex PCR reads, giving one row per CDR3 protein. The table has over 10,000 distinct CDR3 sequences, around 57% seen once. The sequenced sample consisted of tumor-adjacent breast tissue. The receptors come from a female donor with breast cancer. Some clones in this sample may be carry-over from other donors' samples.

The chain carries TRBV7-3 and TRBJ2-3; tentative D call: TRBD1 (6 bases). The germline V gene encodes CDR1 SGHTA and CDR2 FQGTGA. CDR3 length equals 13 residues. Between the trimmed V and J ends, which lost 5 bases and 2 bases, there was a span of 8 bases. CDR3 nucleotides: TGTGCCAGCAGCAGACAGGTCACAGATACGCAGTATTTT. Translation gives CASSRQVTDTQYF.

This clonotype was seen a single time. This sequence joins TRBV19 and TRBJ1-4, with D unresolved. Deletions cut 5 bases from V and 1 base from J, with 11 bases between. CDR1 and CDR2 from the germline V gene are LNHDA and SQIVND (reference sequence). This CDR3 region has 15 residues. CDR3 DNA sequence: TGTGCCAGTAGTGAAGGGTCCATAACTAATGAAAAACTGTTTTTT. This gives the protein CASSEGSITNEKLFF.

Points on this clonotype: Because the CDR3's place on the DNA is in doubt, the DNA is left out and the CDR3 is given as listed by TCRdb. The chain couples TRBV4-1 to TRBJ1-4; TRBD1, the table's D call, was not compared with the DNA. Germline lookup yields CDR1 MGHRA and CDR2 YSYEKL. The CDR3 spans 22 amino acids, including both terminal residues. Here the CDR3 reads CASSPAGQETQYFGPGGEKLFF.

V is TRBV19 and J is TRBJ1-6, with D maybe TRBD1 (6 bases). The CDR3 contains 12 residues. V shed 6 bases and J shed 9 bases, with 9 bases lying between them. Looked up from germline, CDR1 is LNHDA and CDR2 is SQIVND (reference sequence). CDR3 protein: CASSLGGSPLHF. The CDR3 nucleotides read TGTGCCAGTAGCCTAGGGGGTTCACCCCTCCACTTT.

The chain combines TRBV12-3 or TRBV12-4 with TRBJ2-1, with 9 bases identical to TRBD2. Unmatched junction bases numbered 12, after V lost 3 bases and J lost 0 bases. The CDR3 loop spans 19 amino acids. DNA for the CDR3: TGTGCCAGCAGTTTCCCTAGCGGGACCTACGAGTCCTCCTACAATGAGCAGTTCTTC. It yields the protein CASSFPSGTYESSYNEQFF.

This clonotype came up many times. The chain couples TRBV6-4 to TRBJ2-1, with D possibly being TRBD2 (6 bases). CDR1 and CDR2 from the germline V gene are MRHNA and SNTAGT. V shed 6 bases and J shed 0 bases, with 15 bases lying between them. This CDR3 has 16 residues. The CDR3 nucleotides read TGTGCCAGCAGACCCTGGGGCGGGACCTCCTACAATGAGCAGTTCTTC. It translates to CASRPWGGTSYNEQFF.